These T cell receptor beta chains were read from a single sample in a study of blood T cell repertoires in COVID-19. Data came from immunoSEQ multiplex PCR; TCRdb stores just in-frame clones and leaves some out. The data contain approximately 210,000 clones, about four fifths of them singletons. The sequenced sample consisted of PBMCs or T cells enriched from blood (not recorded which). Every receptor here comes from a woman between 45 and 60 years old with acute COVID-19. CDR3s include the opening cysteine and the closing phenylalanine or tryptophan. A D gene is named only where the DNA matches it firmly. Only part of the rows carry a size: once, few, many, or a class if the clone is expanded.

TRBJ2-7,.,TRBV28,14,.,TGTGCCAGCGCGTCGGCAGGGGTTTCGTACGAGCAGTACTTC,CASASAGVSYEQYF
TRBJ2-7,TRBD1,TRBV28,19,.,TGTGCCAGCAGTTTCGTTCTAGCCCCCCCACCGGGACAGACCTACGAGCAGTACTTC,CASSFVLAPPPGQTYEQYF
TRBJ2-1,.,TRBV2,16,.,TGTGCCAGCAGTGGAGGCGGAGGGGGGGCCTTCAATGAGCAGTTCTTC,CASSGGGGGAFNEQFF
TRBJ2-2,.,TRBV4-1,16,.,TGCGCCAGCAGCCACCTAATGAGGGAGAACACCGGGGAGCTGTTTTTT,CASSHLMRENTGELFF
TRBJ2-5,TRBD2,TRBV6-2/TRBV6-3,16,.,TGTGCCAGCAGTTCAAGACTAGCGGGAGCAATGGAGACCCAGTACTTC,CASSSRLAGAMETQYF
TRBJ2-1,.,TRBV30,11,.,TGTGCCTGGAGTGTACGAGGAGGTCAGTTCTTC,CAWSVRGGQFF
TRBJ2-7,TRBD1,TRBV28,15,.,TGTGCCAGCAGCAATGTACAGGGGATCACCTACGAGCAGTACTTC,CASSNVQGITYEQYF
TRBJ2-7,TRBD1,TRBV2,12,few,TGTGCCAGCAGTGAACCCGCAGGGGGCTCGAGATTC,CASSEPAGGSRF
TRBJ2-7,TRBD2,TRBV7-9,14,.,TGTGCCAGCAGCCCTGGGGGGGACTCCTACGAGCAGTACTTC,CASSPGGDSYEQYF
TRBJ2-6,.,TRBV18,14,.,TGTGCCAGCTATTCCGGAGCTGGGGCCAACGTCCTGACTTTC,CASYSGAGANVLTF
TRBJ2-7,.,TRBV11-1,13,once,TGTGCCAGCAGCTTAGCAGCTTCCTACGAGCAGTACTTC,CASSLAASYEQYF
TRBJ2-2,TRBD2,TRBV5-1,14,.,TGCGCCAGCAGCACCGGACTAGCGGGAGGGGAGCTGTTTTTT,CASSTGLAGGELFF
TRBJ1-4,.,TRBV7-2,12,.,TGTGCCAGCAGCTTAGGAGGGTTGGGACTGTTTTTT,CASSLGGLGLFF
TRBJ1-6,.,TRBV2,14,.,TGTGCCGTACAGGGTCAGAAGGTCTTTTCACCCCTCCACTTT,CAVQGQKVFSPLHF
TRBJ1-4,TRBD1,TRBV3-1/TRBV3-2,16,.,TGTGCCAGCAGCCTTCGACAGGGAGCAACTAATGAAAAACTGTTTTTT,CASSLRQGATNEKLFF
TRBJ1-1,.,TRBV28,15,.,TGTGCCAGCAGTTTACGACAGAACGTGAACACTGAAGCTTTCTTT,CASSLRQNVNTEAFF
TRBJ2-7,.,TRBV11-2,14,.,TGTGCCAGCAGCGCCCACCGGGACTTTTACGAGCAGTACTTC,CASSAHRDFYEQYF
TRBJ1-5,TRBD1,TRBV19,14,.,TGTGCCAGTGCTGGACAGGGGGCTGGTCAGCCCCAGCATTTT,CASAGQGAGQPQHF
TRBJ2-3,.,TRBV12-3/TRBV12-4,13,few,TGTGCCAGCATCCTGGACTTCACAGATACGCAGTATTTT,CASILDFTDTQYF
TRBJ1-6,.,TRBV27,16,once,TGTGCCAGCAGCCCCACCGGAAGCAGGGGAAACTCACCCCTCCACTTT,CASSPTGSRGNSPLHF
TRBJ2-2,TRBD2,TRBV5-1,16,.,TGCGCCAGCAGCTTGACAACTAGCGGGGGCACCGGGGAGCTGTTTTTT,CASSLTTSGGTGELFF
TRBJ1-4,.,TRBV10-1,14,.,TGCGCCAGCAGTGAGACCCGGGGGGTCGAAAAACTGTTTTTT,CASSETRGVEKLFF
TRBJ2-2,TRBD2,TRBV5-4,16,.,TGTGCCAGCAGCATTACTAGCGGGAGAACGGGCGGGGAGCTGTTTTTT,CASSITSGRTGGELFF
TRBJ2-7,.,TRBV7-9,14,.,TGTGCCAGCAGCTTTAGCAGCCGTTCCTACGAGCAGTACTTC,CASSFSSRSYEQYF
TRBJ2-7,.,TRBV3-1/TRBV3-2,15,few,TGTGCCAGCAGCCGCGGGTCAGGGGGGCTTGGCGAGCAGTACTTC,CASSRGSGGLGEQYF
TRBJ2-6,TRBD2,TRBV28,18,.,TGTGCCAGCAGTTTATGGAGCGGGAGCCCCTCTGGGGCCAACGTCCTGACTTTC,CASSLWSGSPSGANVLTF
TRBJ2-5,.,TRBV6-4,15,.,TGTGCCAGCAGTGAAGGAACAGGACGTGGGGAGACCCAGTACTTC,CASSEGTGRGETQYF
TRBJ1-5,TRBD1,TRBV18,15,.,TGTGCCAGCTCACCGGACAGGGAAGGCAATCAGCCCCAGCATTTT,CASSPDREGNQPQHF
TRBJ1-3,.,TRBV18,15,.,TGTGCCACCCGGACGGAGGGCATCTTTGGAAACACCATATATTTT,CATRTEGIFGNTIYF
TRBJ2-3,.,TRBV27,14,.,TGTGCCAGCAGAGATAGCGTATGGACAGATACGCAGTATTTT,CASRDSVWTDTQYF
TRBJ2-7,TRBD1,TRBV2,15,.,TGTGCCAGCAGTTTGAAGGGACAGGGTGCCCACGAGCAGTACTTC,CASSLKGQGAHEQYF
TRBJ2-7,.,TRBV18,13,once,TGTGCCAGCTCACCACGGGCAGGCTACGAGCAGTACTTC,CASSPRAGYEQYF
TRBJ2-2,TRBD1,TRBV19,15,.,TGTGCCAGCTCCCAGGGGGTAGGGACCACCGGGGAGCTGTTTTTT,CASSQGVGTTGELFF
TRBJ2-7,TRBD2,TRBV19,15,.,TGTGCCAGTAGTTCCCTTAGCGGGGGGACCCCCGAGCAGTACTTC,CASSSLSGGTPEQYF
TRBJ2-1,TRBD2,TRBV4-1,17,.,TGCGCCAGCAGCCAGACCCCGACTAGCGGAGCGTTGGATGAGCAGTTCTTC,CASSQTPTSGALDEQFF
TRBJ2-2,.,TRBV4-3,15,once,TGCGCCAGCAGCCAAGCGGACAGTTACACCGGGGAGCTGTTTTTT,CASSQADSYTGELFF
TRBJ1-2,TRBD1,TRBV15,12,once,TGTGCCACCGGACAGGGGACCTATGGCTACACCTTC,CATGQGTYGYTF
TRBJ2-7,.,TRBV18,15,.,TGTGCCAGCTCACCTCGGACGGGGGGCACGGACGAGCAGTACTTC,CASSPRTGGTDEQYF
TRBJ1-1,.,TRBV7-2,18,.,TGTGCCAGCAGCTCCCATTCCCCATTATCTTCACGGGACACTGAAGCTTTCTTT,CASSSHSPLSSRDTEAFF
TRBJ2-5,TRBD1,TRBV5-6,14,.,TGTGCCAGCAGCACCGACAGGGGTTGGAAGACCCAGTACTTC,CASSTDRGWKTQYF
TRBJ1-4,.,TRBV11-3,17,.,TGTGCCAGCAGCGCGACTTCAAGGGGGTTAATACGGGAAAAACTGTTTTTT,CASSATSRGLIREKLFF
TRBJ1-1,.,TRBV19,13,.,TGTGCCAGTAAAACCTCGGGGGACACTGAAGCTTTCTTT,CASKTSGDTEAFF
TRBJ1-6,TRBD1,TRBV5-1,13,.,TGCGCCAGCAACACAGGGGGCGTTTCACCCCTCCACTTT,CASNTGGVSPLHF
TRBJ2-7,TRBD2,TRBV6-2/TRBV6-3,14,.,TGTGCCAGCAGCAAAGCGGGAGCGGGATCGGTGAAGTACTTC,CASSKAGAGSVKYF
TRBJ1-1,TRBD1,TRBV18,15,.,TGTGCCAGCTCACTTACCGACAGGGTAAACACTGAAGCTTTCTTT,CASSLTDRVNTEAFF
TRBJ2-5,.,TRBV19,14,once,TGTGCCAGTAGTATCCTGGTCGGTGAGGGAACCCAGTACTTC,CASSILVGEGTQYF
TRBJ2-7,.,TRBV20-1,11,.,TGCAGTGCTGTTGGGGGGGCCGAGCAGTACTTC,CSAVGGAEQYF
TRBJ1-1,.,TRBV21-1,15,few,TGTGCCAGCAGCAAGACGGCGGGGATGAACACTGAAGCTTTCTTT,CASSKTAGMNTEAFF
TRBJ2-3,TRBD2,TRBV6-2/TRBV6-3,17,.,TGTGCCAGCAGTACCAGACTAGCGGGGCATAGCACAGATACGCAGTATTTT,CASSTRLAGHSTDTQYF
TRBJ1-1,TRBD1,TRBV19,13,.,TGTGCCAGTACCAGGACAGGCAACACTGAAGCTTTCTTT,CASTRTGNTEAFF
TRBJ2-5,.,TRBV7-2,14,once,TGTGCCAGCAGCTTAGCGGGAGCAAAAGAGACCCAGTACTTC,CASSLAGAKETQYF
TRBJ1-1,.,TRBV7-9,14,.,TGTGCCAGCAGCTTAGGAATCGAGGAGACTGAAGCTTTCTTT,CASSLGIEETEAFF
TRBJ1-2,.,TRBV6-5,13,.,TGTGCCAGCAGTACCCCAGGGGAAGGTGGCTACACCTTC,CASSTPGEGGYTF
TRBJ1-1,.,TRBV28,15,once,TGTGCCAGCAGTCTCCAGGTAATCATGAACACTGAAGCTTTCTTT,CASSLQVIMNTEAFF
TRBJ2-7,TRBD2,TRBV12-5,13,.,TGTGCTAGTTTGGGGGAGGGACTTGGCGAGCAGTACTTC,CASLGEGLGEQYF